This is a list of T cell receptor beta chains from one sample in a study of shared clonotypes between healthy human individuals. The table came from immunoSEQ multiplex PCR; TCRdb's copy has only in-frame clones and leaves some out. The sample lists about 500,000 clones, 75% to 80% seen once, with approximately 12% in the top ten. Sequenced material: PBMCs. The receptors were gathered from a woman aged 40 to 50 in good health. Some clones in this sample may be carry-over from other donors' samples. Each CDR3 is given with its conserved first and last residue. A D gene is named only where the DNA matches it firmly. Only part of the rows carry a size: once, few, many, or a class if the clone is expanded.

size	length	J	V	D	CDR3	DNA
many	15	TRBJ1-2	TRBV15	.	CATSRDWSGDHGYTF	TGTGCCACCAGCAGAGATTGGTCAGGGGACCATGGCTACACCTTC
.	16	TRBJ2-1	TRBV28	.	CASTITGRESYNEQFF	TGTGCCAGCACCATTACAGGGCGTGAATCCTACAATGAGCAGTTCTTC
.	14	TRBJ1-2	TRBV27	.	CASSLTPVNYGYTF	TGTGCCAGCAGTCTAACACCAGTAAACTATGGCTACACCTTC
many	11	TRBJ2-7	TRBV2	.	CASSNSYEQYF	TGTGCCAGCAGCAACTCCTACGAGCAGTACTTC
.	15	TRBJ2-6	TRBV5-1	.	CASSKTASGANVLTF	TGCGCCAGCAGCAAAACAGCCTCTGGGGCCAACGTCCTGACTTTC
.	11	TRBJ2-2	TRBV30	.	CAWSGRLELFF	TGTGCCTGGTCGGGACGTTTAGAGCTGTTTTTT
.	16	TRBJ2-7	TRBV2	TRBD2	CASSVSLAGSSYEQYF	TGTGCCAGCAGTGTCTCGCTAGCGGGATCCTCCTACGAGCAGTACTTC
.	14	TRBJ1-4	TRBV7-9	.	CASSLLGGSEKLFF	TGTGCCAGCAGCTTACTCGGGGGGAGTGAAAAACTGTTTTTT
.	15	TRBJ2-7	TRBV6-5	.	CASSSNPPGSYEQYF	TGTGCCAGCAGTTCAAACCCCCCGGGCTCCTACGAGCAGTACTTC
.	16	TRBJ1-2	TRBV28	TRBD1	CALLGTGGGKQYGYTF	TGTGCCTTACTAGGGACAGGGGGCGGAAAACAATATGGCTACACCTTC
.	15	TRBJ1-5	TRBV28	TRBD1	CASLMEGGGNQPQHF	TGTGCCAGCCTCATGGAAGGGGGCGGCAATCAGCCCCAGCATTTT
few	19	TRBJ1-5	TRBV27	TRBD1	CASRRPGTGGSVSNQPQHF	TGTGCCAGCCGTCGTCCCGGGACAGGGGGGAGTGTCAGCAATCAGCCCCAGCATTTT
.	13	TRBJ1-2	TRBV28	.	CASIPRSRDGYTF	TGTGCCAGCATCCCTCGCTCGCGGGATGGCTACACCTTC
.	15	TRBJ2-5	TRBV18	.	CASSPKSGSQETQYF	TGTGCCAGCTCACCAAAAAGCGGCAGCCAAGAGACCCAGTACTTC
.	12	TRBJ2-7	TRBV9	.	CASSGVNYEQYF	TGTGCCAGCAGCGGAGTCAACTACGAGCAGTACTTC
.	14	TRBJ1-4	TRBV19	TRBD1	CASSSGQAEGKLFF	TGTGCCAGTAGTTCAGGACAGGCGGAAGGAAAACTGTTTTTT
.	15	TRBJ1-1	TRBV2	.	CASATLLSMNTEAFF	TGTGCCAGCGCGACTCTACTATCCATGAACACTGAAGCTTTCTTT
.	14	TRBJ1-2	TRBV5-6	.	CASSLGPGWNGYTF	TGTGCCAGCAGCTTGGGCCCGGGTTGGAATGGTTACACCTTC
.	13	TRBJ2-7	TRBV7-3	TRBD1	CASRPTGVYEQYF	TGTGCCAGCAGGCCTACAGGGGTCTACGAGCAGTACTTC
.	12	TRBJ1-5	TRBV19	.	CASSGADQPQHF	TGTGCCAGCTCCGGGGCCGATCAGCCCCAGCATTTT
.	19	TRBJ1-5	TRBV27	TRBD1	CASSLSGRGQKYSNQPQHF	TGTGCCAGCAGTTTATCCGGGCGGGGACAGAAGTATAGCAATCAGCCCCAGCATTTT
few	13	TRBJ2-5	TRBV7-9	.	CASNQAGEETQYF	TGTGCCAGCAACCAGGCCGGGGAAGAGACCCAGTACTTC
.	14	TRBJ1-4	TRBV10-3	.	CAISEMGTPEKLFF	TGTGCCATCAGTGAGATGGGGACGCCAGAAAAACTGTTTTTT
.	13	TRBJ2-3	TRBV7-3	.	CASSPRSSDTQYF	TGTGCCAGCAGCCCCCGATCCTCGGATACGCAGTATTTT
.	12	TRBJ2-7	TRBV18	.	CASSPGSYEQYF	TGTGCCAGCTCACCAGGTAGCTACGAGCAGTACTTC
few	14	TRBJ2-5	TRBV4-3	.	CASSQALEVETQYF	TGCGCCAGCAGCCAAGCCCTGGAGGTCGAGACCCAGTACTTC
.	14	TRBJ2-1	TRBV25-1	TRBD1	CASSDRTGDNEQFF	TGTGCCAGCAGTGATAGGACAGGGGACAATGAGCAGTTCTTC
.	13	TRBJ1-5	TRBV25-1	.	CASSVGGNQPQHF	TGTGCCAGCAGTGTCGGGGGCAATCAGCCCCAGCATTTT
.	11	TRBJ2-2	TRBV27	.	CASMNTGELFF	TGTGCCAGCATGAACACCGGGGAGCTGTTTTTT
once	15	TRBJ2-5	TRBV7-2	TRBD2	CASSPQLAEQETQYF	TGTGCCAGCAGCCCCCAGCTAGCGGAACAAGAGACCCAGTACTTC
few	18	TRBJ2-1	TRBV7-3	.	CASSFWPPRDSNYNEQFF	TGTGCCAGCAGCTTCTGGCCCCCGCGGGACTCCAATTACAATGAGCAGTTCTTC
.	13	TRBJ1-4	TRBV10-2	TRBD1	CASRGTGNEKLFF	TGCGCCAGCCGCGGGACAGGGAACGAAAAACTGTTTTTT
.	13	TRBJ1-2	TRBV6-5	.	CASSYTGGGGYTF	TGTGCCAGCAGTTACACAGGAGGAGGGGGCTACACCTTC
few	16	TRBJ1-3	TRBV4-2	.	CASSWGTRASGNTIYF	TGTGCCAGCAGCTGGGGGACAAGGGCCTCTGGAAACACCATATATTTT
.	13	TRBJ2-7	TRBV29-1	.	CSVESTGRYEQYF	TGCAGCGTTGAGAGTACTGGGCGCTACGAGCAGTACTTC
once	14	TRBJ2-7	TRBV4-1	.	CASSGRGSEYEQYF	TGCGCCAGCAGCGGCAGGGGTTCGGAATACGAGCAGTACTTC